The 27 T cell receptor beta chains listed next were all sequenced from one sample in a study of T cells in Graves' hyperthyroidism and ophthalmopathy. Researchers took RNA transcripts and amplified the TCR beta CDR3 regions from them. HTBI primers were the set used in a first-round RT-PCR of the TCR CDR3. A single record per CDR3 protein comes from TCRdb applying MiXCR to the multiplex PCR reads. The sample comprises around 440,000 distinct CDR3 sequences, approximately 14% of which are singletons, and roughly an eighth rests with the top ten. Sequenced sample: blood. The receptors derive from a woman under 30 with Graves' hyperthyroidism.

V usage is TRBV28 and J usage is TRBJ2-2, with D maybe TRBD2 (5 bases). Per germline, CDR1 MDHEN and CDR2 SYDVKM. The CDR3 has 13 residues. V shed 6 bases and J shed 6 bases, with 11 bases lying between them. CDR3 amino acids: CASSPPGAGELFF. DNA for the CDR3: TGTGCCAGCAGCCCCCCCGGGGCCGGGGAGCTGTTTTTT.

This chain links TRBV5-1 with TRBJ2-2; TRBD2 matches at 9 bases. There are 14 residues in the CDR3. Per germline, CDR1 SGHRS and CDR2 YFSETQ. V trimming: 2 bases; J trimming: 8 bases; junction bases outside the gene matches: 4. The CDR3 nucleotides read TGCGCCAGCAGCTTTGCGGGAGGGCCGGGGGAGCTGTTTTTT. Translation gives CASSFAGGPGELFF.

This clonotype was observed at least ten times. The chain is built from TRBV3-1 and TRBJ1-4; TRBD1 is a possible D gene (5 bases). This CDR3 is 15 amino acids long. The germline gives CDR1 LGHDT, CDR2 YNNKEL (reference sequence). V was pared by 0 bases and J by 6 bases, with 11 bases between. This CDR3 reads CASSQDRGGYEKLFF. Here the CDR3 DNA reads TGTGCCAGCAGCCAAGATCGGGGGGGTTATGAAAAACTGTTTTTT. The entire variable domain, with the rest obtained from reference TRBV3-1 and TRBJ1-4, is as follows: DTAVSQTPKYLVTQMGNDKSIKCEQNLGHDTMYWYKQDSKKFLKIMFSYNNKELIINETVPNRFSPKSPDKAHLNLHINSLELGDSAVYFCASSQDRGGYEKLFFGSGTQLSVL.

There are many counts of this clonotype. The chain links TRBV6-1 to TRBJ1-2, with D unresolved. Trimming removed 10 bases at V and 5 bases at J, with 11 bases between. This CDR3 spans 11 amino acids. Germline V CDR1 and CDR2: MNHNS, SASEGT. In DNA form, the CDR3 reads TGTGCCACCCTTCTGGGATATGGCTACACCTTC. Its protein is CATLLGYGYTF.

This clonotype was seen ten or more times. The chain is built from TRBV6-2 or TRBV6-3 and TRBJ2-7; D remains ambiguous. Trimming took off 5 bases at V and 3 bases at J, with 20 bases between the two ends. The CDR3 length is 16 residues. CDR1 is MNHEY and CDR2 is SVGEGT in the germline V gene. The CDR3 DNA reads as TGTGCCAGCAGTGCCCCCGGGCCAGCACTGGTCTACGAGCAGTACTTC. It encodes CASSAPGPALVYEQYF.

The chain recombines TRBV27 with TRBJ1-6, with D hard to call. The ends were cut back, 7 bases at V and 7 bases at J, with 11 bases in the middle. The CDR3 loop spans 13 amino acids. Germline CDR1 reads MNHEY; CDR2 reads SMNVEV (reference sequence). The CDR3 bases are TGTGCCAGCAACTCAGGCATAAATTCACCCCTCCACTTT. It yields the protein CASNSGINSPLHF.

In its sample, this clonotype was seen many times. J is TRBJ2-1 and V is TRBV18, with a weak D call TRBD2 (5 bases). CDR1 KGHSH and CDR2 LQKENI come from the germline V gene. Deletions cut 1 base from V and 4 bases from J, with 14 bases between. The length of the CDR3 is 16 residues. CDR3 residues: CASSPLPSRLYNEQFF. CDR3 DNA sequence: TGTGCCAGCTCACCACTTCCCTCCCGACTATACAATGAGCAGTTCTTC.

This clonotype was seen a handful of times. The chain's CDR3 is CASSETGLGGGTDTQYF. The CDR3 DNA reads TGTGCCAGCAGCGAGACGGGACTTGGGGGCGGCACAGATACGCAGTATTTT. The chain joins TRBV9 to TRBJ2-3, with D tentatively TRBD1 or TRBD2 (6 bases each). The CDR3 totals 17 residues. CDR1 is SGDLS and CDR2 is YYNGEE in the germline V gene. Trimming removed 3 bases at V and 1 base at J, with 18 bases between.

This chain uses TRBV7-9 with TRBJ2-5, with 8 bases that match TRBD2. CDR3 size: 18 residues. Germline loops: CDR1 SEHNR, CDR2 FQNEAQ (reference sequence). The trim removed 5 bases at V and 2 bases at J, leaving 16 bases unmatched. CDR3 DNA: TGTGCCAGCAGCCAGAATGGGCCCCTGCGGGGGGATCAAGAGACCCAGTACTTC. Its protein product is CASSQNGPLRGDQETQYF.

The V and J genes are TRBV20-1 and TRBJ2-2; D not resolved. The CDR3 contains 15 residues. The germline V gene encodes CDR1 DFQATT and CDR2 SNEGSKA (reference sequence). Between the trimmed V and J ends, which lost 4 bases and 3 bases, there was a span of 15 bases. The DNA of the CDR3 is TGCAGTGCTACATCAGGTGGCGGTTACACCGGGGAGCTGTTTTTT. As protein: CSATSGGGYTGELFF.

Concerning this clonotype itself: A read error is possible here, since a much larger clone lies one base away. The V call is TRBV3-1, the J call TRBJ2-2; possibly TRBD1 or TRBD2 for D (5 bases each). The germline V gene has CDR1 LGHDT and CDR2 YNNKEL (reference sequence). The CDR3 covers 14 residues. The CDR3: CASSQDSGAGDLFF. CDR3 in DNA: TGTGCCAGCAGCCAAGATAGTGGCGCCGGGGACCTGTTTTTT.

In this sample, this clonotype turned up a few times. The J gene is TRBJ2-6, the V gene TRBV18; no reliable D call. The length of the CDR3 is 15 residues. CDR1 and CDR2 from the germline V gene are KGHSH and LQKENI. V lost 1 base, J lost 1 base, and 5 bases lay in between. The CDR3 loop is CASSPLGSGANVLTF. As DNA, the CDR3 is TGTGCCAGCTCACCACTGGGATCTGGGGCCAACGTCCTGACTTTC. Combining the CDR3 with reference TRBV18 and TRBJ2-6 gives the whole variable domain NAGVMQNPRHLVRRRGQEARLRCSPMKGHSHVYWYRQLPEEGLKFMVYLQKENIIDESGMPKERFSAEFPKEGPSILRIQQVVRGDSAAYFCASSPLGSGANVLTFGAGSRLTVL.

The rearrangement uses TRBV15 and TRBJ2-3; 11 positions match TRBD2. Germline loops: CDR1 LNHNV, CDR2 YYDKDF (reference sequence). This CDR3 is 17 amino acids long. The ends lost 0 bases at V and 5 bases at J; junction bases unmatched: 7. CDR3 nucleotides: TGTGCCACCAGCAGAGATCCCCTAGCGGGAGGAAGAGATACGCAGTATTTT. It yields the protein CATSRDPLAGGRDTQYF.

This rearrangement joins TRBV5-4 to TRBJ1-1; weak D call: TRBD1 (6 bases). With 4 bases removed from V and 2 bases from J, the gap between germline ends came to 18 bases. This CDR3 is built from 16 residues. CDR1 and CDR2 (germline): SGHNT, YYREEE (reference sequence). CDR3 sequence: CASSRGPGAENTEAFF. For the CDR3, the DNA is TGTGCCAGCAGCCGGGGGCCGGGGGCCGAAAACACTGAAGCTTTCTTT.

The chain joins TRBV5-1 to TRBJ1-2; D gene uncertain. Per germline, CDR1 SGHRS and CDR2 YFSETQ. This CDR3 is 14 amino acids long. Trimming cost V 1 base and J 6 bases, with 13 bases left between them. In DNA form, the CDR3 reads TGCGCCAGCAGCTTGACAGACAACCGGGATGGCTACACCTTC. Its protein is CASSLTDNRDGYTF.

The chain employs TRBV29-1 and TRBJ1-2, with 8 bases identical to TRBD1. Trimming removed 8 bases from V and 3 bases from J; junction bases left unmatched: 5. Germline V gives CDR1 SQVTM, CDR2 ANQGSEA. The CDR3 is 12 amino acids. The DNA for the CDR3 is TGCAGCTCCCAGACAGGGGACTATGGCTACACCTTC. Its protein product is CSSQTGDYGYTF. The whole variable domain, remainder taken from reference TRBV29-1 and TRBJ1-2, is SAVISQKPSRDICQRGTSLTIQCQVDSQVTMMFWYRQQPGQSLTLIATANQGSEATYESGFVIDKFPISRPNLTFSTLTVSNMSPEDSSIYLCSSQTGDYGYTFGSGTRLTVV.

This clonotype was observed many times. V usage is TRBV29-1 and J usage is TRBJ1-1, with D hard to call. Germline values: CDR1 SQVTM, CDR2 ANQGSEA. Trimming shortened V by 6 bases and J by 0 bases, and 8 bases separated the two germline ends. The CDR3 contains 12 residues. Here the CDR3 reads CSVATLNTEAFF. CDR3 bases: TGCAGCGTGGCCACGTTGAACACTGAAGCTTTCTTT.

In this sample, this clonotype turned up many times. The chain employs TRBV3-1 and TRBJ2-2; D gene unclear. The CDR3 totals 16 residues. CDR1 and CDR2 (germline): LGHDT, YNNKEL (reference sequence). V lost 4 bases, J lost 1 base, and 13 bases lay in between. DNA for the CDR3: TGTGCCAGCAGCCCACCGGACCCGCTGAACACCGGGGAGCTGTTTTTT. It is translated as CASSPPDPLNTGELFF.

The table lists this clonotype with many counts. CDR3 loop: CASSGTGPAEQYF. CDR3 DNA sequence: TGTGCCAGCAGCGGGACAGGGCCCGCCGAGCAGTACTTC. This chain links TRBV12-3 or TRBV12-4 with TRBJ2-7; 9 bases fit TRBD1. With 6 bases clipped from V and 6 bases from J, the junction kept 6 bases outside the gene matches. The CDR3 covers 13 residues.

Worth noting for this clonotype: The CDR3 end shows no conserved phenylalanine or tryptophan, and so a read error is likely. This rearrangement joins TRBV4-1 to TRBJ2-7; D possibly corresponds to TRBD2 (5 bases). CDR3 size: 18 residues. V dropped 0 bases and J dropped 4 bases, with 22 bases sitting between them. Germline values: CDR1 MGHRA, CDR2 YSYEKL. CDR3 sequence: CASSQEAAGEPGSYEQYL. In DNA form, the CDR3 reads TGCGCCAGCAGCCAAGAAGCCGCGGGCGAGCCGGGGTCATACGAGCAGTACCTC.

This clonotype was recorded many times. CDR3 coding DNA: TGCAGTGCTACGGATAGCGGGAGGAGCACAGATACGCAGTATTTT. As protein: CSATDSGRSTDTQYF. This rearrangement joins TRBV20-1 to TRBJ2-3; 10 bases are shared with TRBD2. The length of the CDR3 is 15 residues. CDR1 and CDR2 (germline): DFQATT, SNEGSKA (reference sequence). The ends lost 4 bases at V and 0 bases at J; junction bases unmatched: 4.

This clonotype occurred many times. The V gene is TRBV18, the J gene TRBJ1-2; 7 bases fit TRBD1. Germline V gene lookup returns CDR1 KGHSH and CDR2 LQKENI. V shed 3 bases and J 8 bases; nucleotides not matched to a gene: 12. The CDR3 contains 15 residues. In DNA form, the CDR3 reads TGTGCCAGCTCACCGAACCTGGACAGGCTGTTAGGCTACACCTTC. It yields the protein CASSPNLDRLLGYTF.

This clonotype was recorded a few times. CDR3: CASSLERGRPNQPQHF. CDR3 DNA sequence: TGTGCCAGCAGCTTAGAAAGAGGGAGACCGAATCAGCCCCAGCATTTT. The chain uses TRBV7-2 and TRBJ1-5; D is undetermined. The V end lost 1 base, the J end lost 4 bases, and 14 bases lay between the germline ends. The germline gives CDR1 SGHTA, CDR2 FQGNSA. This CDR3 spans 16 amino acids.

This clonotype was seen only a few times. The chain has TRBV24-1 and TRBJ2-6; a weak D match, TRBD2 (6 bases). Germline V gene lookup returns CDR1 KGHDR and CDR2 SFDVKD. The CDR3 loop spans 15 amino acids. Trimming stripped 4 bases from V and 3 bases from J, with 9 bases between. The CDR3 loop is CATSDGGGGANVLTF. The CDR3, as DNA: TGTGCCACCAGTGACGGGGGAGGTGGGGCCAACGTCCTGACTTTC.

The chain uses TRBV7-9 and TRBJ1-2, with 8 bases aligning to TRBD1. Unmatched junction bases numbered 9, after V lost 5 bases and J lost 4 bases. Germline V gene data show CDR1 as SEHNR and CDR2 as FQNEAQ (reference sequence). This CDR3 region has 15 residues. This chain's CDR3 is CASSPPGTGLYGYTF. In nucleotides, the CDR3 is TGTGCCAGCAGCCCTCCAGGGACAGGACTCTATGGCTACACCTTC.

This clonotype was detected ten times or more. The genes are TRBV20-1 and TRBJ2-3, with 8 nucleotides matching TRBD2. This CDR3 contains 15 residues. The germline V gene has CDR1 DFQATT and CDR2 SNEGSKA (reference sequence). V trimming: 1 base; J trimming: 2 bases; junction bases outside the gene matches: 5. DNA for the CDR3: TGCAGTGCTAGAGGTACTAGCGGAAACACAGATACGCAGTATTTT. This encodes CSARGTSGNTDTQYF.

This clonotype was counted many times. This rearrangement joins TRBV6-2 or TRBV6-3 to TRBJ2-5; perhaps D is TRBD1 or TRBD2 (5 bases each). The germline V and J ends were trimmed by 7 bases and 12 bases, with 15 bases remaining between them. The CDR3 consists of 11 residues. In germline, CDR1 is MNHEY, CDR2 SVGEGT. This CDR3 is CASNEGSVEYF. DNA for the CDR3: TGTGCCAGCAACGAGGGGTCGGTCGAGTACTTC.